The TCR beta chain described here comes from a study of tumor and adjacent non-tumor tissue in lung cancer. This clonotype came up a few times. A junction end diverges from the germline sequence, so it may reflect a read error. The CDR3 runs 13 residues. Germline V lookup: CDR1 DFQATT, CDR2 SNEGSKA (reference sequence). Three rounds of nested PCR, following a modified ARM-PCR protocol, produced the TCRbeta library. TCRdb re-derived calls from the multiplex PCR reads in MiXCR, one entry per CDR3 protein. The table shows roughly 48,000 distinct CDR3 sequences, with around 59% occurring only once. This sample's RNA came from whole unsorted tissue. The normal lung tissue was taken more than 3 cm from the tumor edge.

Sequencing was done on a sample of distant non-tumor lung tissue. The clonotype comes from a woman aged 70-85 years with non-small cell lung cancer. The chain recombines TRBV20-1 with TRBJ2-1; D call uncertain. For the CDR3, the DNA is TGCAGTGCCCCACCCCTTGCGCTGGATGAGCACCTCTTC. This encodes CSAPPLALDEHLF.